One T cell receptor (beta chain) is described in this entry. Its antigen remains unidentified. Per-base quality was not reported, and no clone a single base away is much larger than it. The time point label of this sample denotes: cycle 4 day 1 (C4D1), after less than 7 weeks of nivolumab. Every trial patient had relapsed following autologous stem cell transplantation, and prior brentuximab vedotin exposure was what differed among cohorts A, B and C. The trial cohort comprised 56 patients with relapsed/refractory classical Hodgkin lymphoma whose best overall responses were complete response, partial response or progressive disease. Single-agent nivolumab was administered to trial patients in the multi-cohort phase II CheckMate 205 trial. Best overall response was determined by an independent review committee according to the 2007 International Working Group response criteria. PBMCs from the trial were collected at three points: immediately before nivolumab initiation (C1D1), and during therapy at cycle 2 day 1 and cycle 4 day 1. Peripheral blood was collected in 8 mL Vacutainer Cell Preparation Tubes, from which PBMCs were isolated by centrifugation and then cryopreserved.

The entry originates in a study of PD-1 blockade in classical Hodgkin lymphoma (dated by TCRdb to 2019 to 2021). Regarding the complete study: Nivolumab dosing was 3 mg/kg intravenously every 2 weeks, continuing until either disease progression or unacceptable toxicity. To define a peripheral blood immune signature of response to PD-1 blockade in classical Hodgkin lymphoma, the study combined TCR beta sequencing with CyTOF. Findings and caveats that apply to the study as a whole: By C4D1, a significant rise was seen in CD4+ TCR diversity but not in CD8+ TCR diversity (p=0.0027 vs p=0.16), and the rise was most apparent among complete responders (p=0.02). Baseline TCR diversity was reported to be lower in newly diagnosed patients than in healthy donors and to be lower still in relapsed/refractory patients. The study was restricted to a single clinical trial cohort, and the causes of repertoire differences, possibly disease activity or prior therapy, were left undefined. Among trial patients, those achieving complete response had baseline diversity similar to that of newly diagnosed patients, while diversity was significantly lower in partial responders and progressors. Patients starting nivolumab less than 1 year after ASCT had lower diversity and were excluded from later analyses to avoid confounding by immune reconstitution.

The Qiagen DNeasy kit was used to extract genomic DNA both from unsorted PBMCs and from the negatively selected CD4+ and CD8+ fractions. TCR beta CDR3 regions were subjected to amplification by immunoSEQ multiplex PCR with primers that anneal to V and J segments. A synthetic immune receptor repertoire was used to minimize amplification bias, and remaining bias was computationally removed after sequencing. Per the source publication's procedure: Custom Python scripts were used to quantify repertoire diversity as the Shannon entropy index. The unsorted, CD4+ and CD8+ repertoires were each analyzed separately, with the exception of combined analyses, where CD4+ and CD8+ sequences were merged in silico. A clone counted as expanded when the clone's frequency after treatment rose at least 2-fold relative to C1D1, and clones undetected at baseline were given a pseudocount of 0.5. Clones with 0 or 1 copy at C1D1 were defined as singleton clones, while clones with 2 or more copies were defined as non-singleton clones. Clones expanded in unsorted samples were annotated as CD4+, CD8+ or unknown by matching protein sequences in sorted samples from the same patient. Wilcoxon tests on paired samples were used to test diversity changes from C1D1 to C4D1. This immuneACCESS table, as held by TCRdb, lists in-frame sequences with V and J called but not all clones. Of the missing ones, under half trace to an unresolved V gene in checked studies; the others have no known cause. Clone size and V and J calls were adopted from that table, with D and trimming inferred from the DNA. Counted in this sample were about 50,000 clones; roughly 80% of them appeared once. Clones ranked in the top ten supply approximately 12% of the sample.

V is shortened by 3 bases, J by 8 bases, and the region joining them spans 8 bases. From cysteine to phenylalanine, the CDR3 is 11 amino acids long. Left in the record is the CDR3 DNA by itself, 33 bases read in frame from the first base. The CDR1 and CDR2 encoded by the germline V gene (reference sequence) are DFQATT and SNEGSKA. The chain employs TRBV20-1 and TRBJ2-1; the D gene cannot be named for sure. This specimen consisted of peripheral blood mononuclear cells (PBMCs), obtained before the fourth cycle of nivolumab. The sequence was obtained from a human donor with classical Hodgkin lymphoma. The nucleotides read TGCAGTGCTAGGTCGCCCGATGAGCAGTTCTTC. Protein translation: CSARSPDEQFF.